The 15 T cell receptor beta chains given below trace back to one sample, sequenced in a study of blood T cell repertoires in COVID-19. Data came from immunoSEQ multiplex PCR; TCRdb stores just in-frame clones and leaves some out. The sample yields under 40,000 clones, around 73% seen once. Source material: peripheral blood. All receptors come from a woman aged 55-69 years with acute or convalescent COVID-19.

This chain connects TRBV19 to TRBJ1-6, with 9 bases lining up with TRBD1. The CDR3 length is 14 residues. Trimming removed 3 bases from V and 9 bases from J; junction bases left unmatched: 3. Germline V CDR1 and CDR2: LNHDA, SQIVND (reference sequence). Written as DNA, the CDR3 is TGTGCCAGTAGTATCGGGACAGGGAGTTCACCCCTCCACTTT. It yields the protein CASSIGTGSSPLHF.

This clone was picked up one time. The chain is built from TRBV2 and TRBJ2-7; 8 bases align to TRBD1. This CDR3 has 15 amino acids. CDR1 is SNHLY and CDR2 is FYNNEI in the germline V gene. J lost 6 bases, V lost 1 base, and 8 bases had no gene match. The CDR3 spells CASSEEQGVPGEQYF. The CDR3 DNA is TGTGCCAGCAGTGAAGAACAGGGGGTCCCCGGCGAGCAGTACTTC.

The genes are TRBV18 and TRBJ1-1, with no clear D. The germline gives CDR1 KGHSH, CDR2 LQKENI. The CDR3 is 14 amino acids. Trimming took 3 bases from V and 1 from J, leaving 9 bases between them. The CDR3 nucleotides read TGTGCCAGCTCACCCGCCGTGAGGAACACTGAAGCTTTCTTT. It encodes CASSPAVRNTEAFF.

This chain joins TRBV20-1 and TRBJ1-2; TRBD1 matches at 9 bases. J gave up 5 bases and V 3 bases, and 4 bases lay outside the gene matches. The CDR3 is 13 amino acids. Germline-derived CDR1 and CDR2 are DFQATT and SNEGSKA (reference sequence). Here the CDR3 reads CSASGTGSYGYTF. For the CDR3, the DNA is TGCAGTGCTAGTGGGACAGGGTCTTATGGCTACACCTTC.

The V and J genes are TRBV3-1 (or the pseudogene TRBV3-2) and TRBJ2-7; D is possibly TRBD1 (5 bases). CDR1 and CDR2 from the germline V gene are LGHDT and YNNKEL (reference sequence). V lost 2 bases to trimming and J lost 3 bases, with 5 bases between them. The CDR3 consists of 12 residues. CDR3 sequence: CASSQRGYEQYF. For the CDR3, the DNA is TGTGCCAGCAGCCAAAGGGGCTACGAGCAGTACTTC.

V gene TRBV5-1 combines with J gene TRBJ2-3; D is perhaps TRBD2 (7 bases). This CDR3 comprises 15 residues. Germline V gene lookup returns CDR1 SGHRS and CDR2 YFSETQ. V was cut by 1 base and J by 4 bases, with 13 bases left in between. The CDR3 sequence: CASSLYGGQADTQYF. The CDR3 DNA follows: TGCGCCAGCAGCTTGTACGGGGGGCAAGCAGATACGCAGTATTTT. The variable domain in full, completed from reference TRBV5-1 and TRBJ2-3, reads KAGVTQTPRYLIKTRGQQVTLSCSPISGHRSVSWYQQTPGQGLQFLFEYFSETQRNKGNFPGRFSGRQFSNSRSEMNVSTLELGDSALYLCASSLYGGQADTQYFGPGTRLTVL.

V gene TRBV4-1 combines with J gene TRBJ2-1; the match to TRBD2 covers 11 bases. The V gene end was trimmed by 3 bases and the J gene end by 4 bases; junction bases not matched to a gene: 5. Germline CDR1 is MGHRA and CDR2 is YSYEKL. CDR3 length equals 16 residues. The CDR3 loop is CASSQELAGAYNEQFF. CDR3 sequence (DNA): TGCGCCAGCAGCCAGGAACTAGCGGGGGCTTACAATGAGCAGTTCTTC.

As DNA, the CDR3 is TGTGCCAGCAGCTTAAACGGCAATGAGCAGTTCTTC. Amino acids: CASSLNGNEQFF. This chain uses TRBV7-3 with TRBJ2-1; no clear D. This CDR3 region has 12 residues. V was pared by 1 base and J by 6 bases, with 4 bases between. Looked up from germline, CDR1 is SGHTA and CDR2 is FQGTGA.

The V gene is TRBV2, the J gene TRBJ2-7; TRBD1 matches at 7 bases. Germline-derived CDR1 and CDR2 are SNHLY and FYNNEI. This CDR3 comprises 14 residues. Trimming took 2 bases from V and 6 from J; bases not matched to a gene: 7. The CDR3 here is CASSERQGPGEQYF. CDR3 sequence (DNA): TGTGCCAGCAGTGAAAGACAGGGACCAGGCGAGCAGTACTTC.

V is TRBV19 and J is TRBJ2-3, with no clear D. CDR3 size: 13 residues. V shed 6 bases and J shed 1 base, with 8 bases lying between them. Germline CDR1 is LNHDA and CDR2 is SQIVND (reference sequence). CDR3 DNA sequence: TGTGCCAGTAGGCCGGTGGGCACAGATACGCAGTATTTT. It encodes CASRPVGTDTQYF. The whole variable domain, filled in from reference TRBV19 and TRBJ2-3, reads DGGITQSPKYLFRKEGQNVTLSCEQNLNHDAMYWYRQDPGQGLRLIYYSQIVNDFQKGDIAEGYSVSREKKESFPLTVTSAQKNPTAFYLCASRPVGTDTQYFGPGTRLTVL.

The chain recombines TRBV20-1 with TRBJ2-5; D gene unclear. The germline V gene encodes CDR1 DFQATT and CDR2 SNEGSKA (reference sequence). With 3 bases removed from V and 5 bases from J, the gap between germline ends came to 13 bases. The CDR3 consists of 13 residues. This CDR3 reads CSASIPNAETQYF. CDR3 nucleotides: TGCAGTGCTAGTATCCCCAACGCGGAGACCCAGTACTTC.

The chain is built from TRBV6-4 and TRBJ1-2; the D is unclear. Germline V gene lookup returns CDR1 MRHNA and CDR2 SNTAGT. The ends were cut back, 4 bases at V and 2 bases at J, with 11 bases in the middle. The CDR3 has 14 residues. The CDR3, as DNA: TGTGCCAGCAGTGTCAGTCACACAAACTATGGCTACACCTTC. It encodes CASSVSHTNYGYTF.

J is TRBJ1-1 and V is TRBV7-3; possible D gene TRBD1, 6 bases. Germline V gene data show CDR1 as SGHTA and CDR2 as FQGTGA. The length of the CDR3 is 15 residues. V was trimmed by 1 base and J by 3 bases, leaving 12 bases between them. The CDR3 nucleotides read TGTGCCAGCAGCTTAATTTGGTCAGGGGACACTGAAGCTTTCTTT. This codes for CASSLIWSGDTEAFF.

The CDR3 spells CASSPYSGRSSYNEQFF. The CDR3, as DNA: TGTGCCAGCAGCCCGTATAGCGGGAGGAGCTCCTACAATGAGCAGTTCTTC. The J gene is TRBJ2-1, the V gene TRBV3-1 (or the pseudogene TRBV3-2); 10 bases line up with TRBD2. The CDR3 length is 17 residues. The J segment lost 0 bases and the V segment lost 4 bases, leaving 6 bases of the junction unmatched. Germline assignment: CDR1 LGHDT and CDR2 YNNKEL (reference sequence).

The chain is built from TRBV30 and TRBJ1-4, with 7 bases aligning to TRBD1. Germline values: CDR1 GTSNPN, CDR2 SVGIG (reference sequence). V lost 0 bases and J lost 3; bases outside the gene matches: 7. The CDR3 totals 16 residues. DNA of the CDR3: TGTGCCTGGAGTGTCCCACAGGGGCCCTCTAATGAAAAACTGTTTTTT. It encodes CAWSVPQGPSNEKLFF. Looking up the rest from reference TRBV30 and TRBJ1-4 gives the full variable domain: SQTIHQWPATLVQPVGSPLSLECTVEGTSNPNLYWYRQAAGRGLQLLFYSVGIGQISSEVPQNLSASRPQDRQFILSSKKLLLSDSGFYLCAWSVPQGPSNEKLFFGSGTQLSVL.